This T cell receptor beta chain was sequenced for a study of radiotherapy plus CTLA-4 blockade in lung cancer (dated by TCRdb to the late 2010s). Regarding the research as a whole: Among the enrolled patients, about 19% had an objective response, and roughly 30% reached disease control. Overall results and qualifications from the work: After treatment with radiotherapy and ipilimumab, TCR clones that originated in tumors expanded in peripheral blood. The strongest predictors of response, as reported, were early dynamic changes in blood T cell clones along with a rise in serum interferon-beta after radiation.

Libraries came from the immunoSEQ multiplex PCR assay. Imported from immuneACCESS, the table was reduced by TCRdb to in-frame sequences with V and J called. These copies leave out some clones; in studies compared against another copy, an unresolved V gene accounts for under half, and the cause of the remainder is not known. In this sample the table shows roughly 44,000 clones, roughly 90% of which occur a single time. The ten largest clones capture 6% to 8.5% of the sample. Trimming takes 5 bases from V and 4 bases from J, and the germline ends sit 18 bases apart. CDR1 and CDR2 are read off the germline V gene (reference sequence) as MNHEY and SMNVEV. The CDR3 has 16 amino acids, counting the end cysteine and phenylalanine. Here the CDR3 DNA is all that survives: 48 bases in frame from base 1. Turning to this clone: This receptor's antigen is unknown. The record has no base qualities; no much larger clone is one base away.

Focal radiation therapy combined with CTLA-4 blockade (ipilimumab) was tested in patients with chemo-refractory metastatic non-small-cell lung cancer. The chain is encoded by TRBV27 joined to TRBJ1-3, with the D gene not clear enough to name. The specimen was peripheral blood, collected from a patient treated with radiotherapy plus ipilimumab. The source is a human donor with non-small cell lung cancer whose response to radiotherapy plus ipilimumab could not be evaluated. The DNA is as follows: TGTGCCAGCAGTCCCGGTGGGCGCAGGAAAGGAAACACCATATATTTT. Its translation is CASSPGGRRKGNTIYF.